The rows below give T cell receptor beta chains drawn from one sample of a study of T cells in Graves' hyperthyroidism and ophthalmopathy. TCRdb called the multiplex PCR reads again in MiXCR, with one record for every CDR3 protein. The table lists 350,000 to 400,000 distinct CDR3 sequences, 15% of them singletons. The sequenced material came from blood. The source of these receptors is a woman aged 30 to 39 with Graves' hyperthyroidism. Both conserved end residues are part of each CDR3. D genes are given only for firm matches. Not every row has a clone size; where given, it reads once, few, many or a size class.

J gene,D gene,clone size,V gene,CDR3 protein,CDR3 DNA
TRBJ2-7,-,many,TRBV28,CATRGLTYEQYF,TGTGCCACCAGGGGCCTAACCTACGAGCAGTACTTC
TRBJ1-1,-,-,TRBV4-1,CASSQEGRMNTEAFF,TGCGCCAGCAGCCAAGAGGGCAGGATGAACACTGAAGCTTTCTTT
TRBJ2-2,TRBD1,many,TRBV5-1,CASSSQTGTNTGELFF,TGCGCCAGCAGCTCCCAGACAGGGACGAACACCGGGGAGCTGTTTTTT
TRBJ1-1,-,many,TRBV11-1,CASSLAGLHTEAFF,TGTGCCAGCAGCTTAGCAGGACTTCACACTGAAGCTTTCTTT
TRBJ2-7,-,many,TRBV30,CAWTSSYEQYF,TGTGCCTGGACTAGCTCCTACGAGCAGTACTTC
TRBJ2-1,TRBD2,-,TRBV20-1,CSAPRTSGRLDEQFF,TGCAGTGCTCCCCGGACTAGCGGGAGATTGGATGAGCAGTTCTTC
TRBJ2-7,TRBD1,many,TRBV20-1,CSRQGSSYEQYF,TGCAGTCGACAGGGGAGCTCCTACGAGCAGTACTTC
TRBJ1-4,TRBD1,many,TRBV28,CASRYGTGGAGEKLFF,TGTGCCAGCAGATACGGGACAGGGGGCGCTGGGGAAAAACTGTTTTTT
TRBJ1-5,-,many,TRBV6-1,CASSRGDGNQPQHF,TGTGCCAGCAGTCGGGGTGACGGCAATCAGCCCCAGCATTTT
TRBJ1-2,-,once,TRBV25-1,CASRDEGYGYTF,TGTGCCAGCAGAGACGAAGGCTATGGCTACACCTTC
TRBJ2-4,TRBD2,many,TRBV12-3/TRBV12-4,CASSWGLAGATSKNIQYF,TGTGCCAGCTCGTGGGGACTAGCGGGAGCCACCTCCAAAAACATTCAGTACTTC
TRBJ1-2,-,many,TRBV28,CASTKGPQYYGYTF,TGTGCCAGCACCAAAGGCCCCCAATACTATGGCTACACCTTC
TRBJ2-7,-,few,TRBV5-6,CASSYKSSYEQYF,TGTGCCAGCAGCTACAAGAGCTCCTACGAGCAGTACTTC
TRBJ2-7,-,-,TRBV27,CASRVLERGADSYEQYF,TGTGCCAGCAGGGTTTTGGAGAGAGGGGCGGACAGCTACGAGCAGTACTTC
TRBJ2-1,TRBD2,-,TRBV19,CASSITSGRAKEQFF,TGTGCCAGTAGTATAACTAGCGGGAGGGCCAAGGAGCAGTTCTTC
TRBJ2-6,-,-,TRBV2,CASRSDLGVSGANVLTF,TGTGCCAGCAGATCGGACCTCGGAGTCTCTGGGGCCAACGTCCTGACTTTC
TRBJ2-2,TRBD2,many,TRBV7-3,CASSSGTSTGELFF,TGTGCCAGCAGCTCCGGGACTAGCACCGGGGAGCTGTTTTTT
TRBJ2-7,-,many,TRBV27,CASSPRYGPSYEQYF,TGTGCCAGCAGTCCCCGTTACGGGCCTTCCTACGAGCAGTACTTC
TRBJ1-1,-,-,TRBV15,CATSSPGSVSSTEAFF,TGTGCCACCAGCTCTCCGGGATCGGTTTCAAGCACTGAAGCTTTCTTT
TRBJ2-1,TRBD2,many,TRBV20-1,CSAPGTSDPKSSYNEQFF,TGCAGTGCTCCGGGGACTAGCGACCCAAAGAGCTCCTACAATGAGCAGTTCTTC
TRBJ2-1,TRBD2,many,TRBV18,CASSQLAGAYNEQFF,TGTGCCAGCTCCCAACTAGCGGGGGCTTACAATGAGCAGTTCTTC
TRBJ1-2,-,-,TRBV29-1,CSTEKGRGNYGYTF,TGCAGCACTGAAAAAGGTCGGGGTAACTATGGCTACACCTTC
TRBJ1-1,TRBD1,many,TRBV3-1,CASSPRDRASNTEAFF,TGTGCCAGCAGCCCTCGGGACAGAGCGTCGAACACTGAAGCTTTCTTT
TRBJ1-2,-,many,TRBV27,CASRTHGQIYGYTF,TGTGCCAGCAGGACACACGGACAGATCTATGGCTACACCTTC